This note documents a single T cell receptor (beta chain) sequence. Its specificity is unknown. CDR1 and CDR2 from the germline V gene are GTSNPN and SVGIG (reference sequence). The CDR3 length is 18 residues. The V segment lost 3 bases and the J segment 6 bases; nucleotides outside the gene matches: 21. This sample is part of a study of T cell responses to AZD1222 COVID-19 vaccine. Study outcomes and limitations: No day 14 peak samples; only post-peak repertoires were characterized.

TCRdb's copy holds only in-frame clones and misses some; the assay was immunoSEQ multiplex PCR. There are fewer than 200,000 clones in the sample; more than 75% occur only once, and over 4% lies in the top ten. The chain carries TRBV30 and TRBJ2-7, with 9 bases that match TRBD1. The input for sequencing was peripheral blood, taken 28 days after the second AZD1222 dose. The sequence was obtained from an adult who received the AZD1222 COVID-19 vaccine. The CDR3: CAWRARQGGFLSPGEQYF. The CDR3 coding sequence is TGTGCCTGGAGAGCCAGACAGGGGGGCTTCTTATCCCCGGGCGAGCAGTACTTC.